This T cell receptor (beta chain) was sequenced in a study of T cell responses to AZD1222 COVID-19 vaccine. Germline CDR1 and CDR2: SGHVS and FQNEAQ. This CDR3 is built from 17 residues. V lost 0 bases and J lost 4; bases outside the gene matches: 8. This table comes from immunoSEQ multiplex PCR, and its TCRdb copy is limited to in-frame clones, with some not included. The table includes about 150,000 clones, less than 90% detected once. The sequence derives from an adult who had recovered from COVID-19. This specimen was peripheral blood, taken after recovery from COVID-19. This chain connects TRBV7-8 to TRBJ2-7; 11 bases fit TRBD2. CDR3 sequence reads: CASSLAAGLAVLYEQYF. The CDR3 DNA follows: TGTGCCAGCAGCTTAGCGGCGGGACTAGCGGTATTATACGAGCAGTACTTC.